These 5 T cell receptor beta chains came from one sample sequenced in a study of metastatic and nonmetastatic thyroid tumors (dated by TCRdb to about 2020). Before undergoing thyroid surgery, none of the patients had been given any kind of treatment. Receptor amplification or capture employed PCR. For sequencing, an Illumina HiSeq 4000 was employed. The public reads were reanalyzed by TCRdb: fastp trimming at Q25, MiXCR alignment, in-frame beta chains only. This sample holds 15,000 to 20,000 clones; approximately 26% were observed only once. The ten largest clonotypes hold approximately 6.3% of the sample. Input material: blood. The receptors derive from a female donor with papillary thyroid cancer or a benign thyroid nodule (not recorded which). Some clones in this sample may be carry-over from other donors' samples.

This clone was observed many times. The chain carries TRBV5-1 and TRBJ1-1; D is undetermined. The CDR3 has 15 amino acids. From germline, CDR1 is SGHRS and CDR2 YFSETQ. The germline V and J ends were trimmed by 0 bases and 4 bases, with 13 bases remaining between them. CDR3 DNA sequence: TGCGCCAGCAGCTTGGCCTCGGGTCAGGCCACTGAAGCTTTCTTT. As protein: CASSLASGQATEAFF.

This clone was recorded many times. The gene calls are TRBV7-2 and TRBJ2-4, with a possible D match to TRBD2 (6 bases). The CDR3 runs to 14 residues. V lost 5 bases, J lost 6 bases, and 14 bases lay in between. Germline V gene sequence: CDR1 SGHTA, CDR2 FQGNSA. CDR3: CASSLNGGLNIQYF. CDR3 in DNA: TGTGCCAGCAGCCTCAACGGGGGATTAAACATTCAGTACTTC.

In this sample, this clone turned up a few times. This specimen includes other DNA sequences encoding the same CDR3. This sequence joins TRBV19 and TRBJ2-1; D remains ambiguous. Trimming cost V 3 bases and J 9 bases, with 12 bases left between them. Germline V gene lookup returns CDR1 LNHDA and CDR2 SQIVND (reference sequence). This CDR3 has 13 amino acids. As DNA, the CDR3 is TGTGCCAGTAGTATCGTGGGCGGTCGTGAGCAGTTCTTC. Protein sequence: CASSIVGGREQFF.

This clone was recorded at least ten times. The V and J genes are TRBV4-2 and TRBJ2-3; 15 bases map to TRBD2. The length of the CDR3 is 17 residues. V lost 3 bases and J lost 3; bases outside the gene matches: 4. CDR1 and CDR2 (germline): LGHNA, YNFKEQ. This chain's CDR3 is CASSHAGTSGRTDTQYF. As DNA, the CDR3 is TGTGCCAGCAGCCACGCGGGGACTAGCGGGAGGACAGATACGCAGTATTTT.

The chain is built from TRBV9 and TRBJ1-6, with D perhaps TRBD1 (5 bases). With 3 bases removed from V and 5 bases from J, the gap between germline ends came to 15 bases. The length of the CDR3 is 16 residues. The germline CDR1 and CDR2 sequences are SGDLS and YYNGEE. The CDR3 DNA follows: TGTGCCAGCAGCGCCGACGGGACGCCTAATAATTCACCCCTCCACTTT. Amino acids: CASSADGTPNNSPLHF.